This TCR beta chain emerged from a study of blood T cell repertoires in COVID-19. In the source study's methods: From reference gene primer amplification, estimates of nucleated cell counts were derived. Some clones are missing from TCRdb's copy, which holds only in-frame ones; the method was immunoSEQ multiplex PCR. V, J and clone size derive from that table, while D and trimming were established from the DNA sequence. The sample carries roughly 77,000 clones, 76% recorded once. Enrolled during active infection, Seattle patients were then followed longitudinally. CDR1 and CDR2 from the germline V gene are LGHDT and YNNKEL (reference sequence). The CDR3 length is 15 residues. Trimming stripped 3 bases from V and 6 bases from J, with 17 bases between.

Sequencing was performed on peripheral blood. This chain uses TRBV3-1 (or the pseudogene TRBV3-2) with TRBJ1-1, with unresolved D. The clonotype originates from a man aged 55 to 70 with COVID-19, enrolled during active disease. Here the CDR3 DNA reads TGTGCCAGCAGCCAGGATCGTTGGTTGAGGGCTGAAGCTTTCTTT. Translated, it gives CASSQDRWLRAEAFF.